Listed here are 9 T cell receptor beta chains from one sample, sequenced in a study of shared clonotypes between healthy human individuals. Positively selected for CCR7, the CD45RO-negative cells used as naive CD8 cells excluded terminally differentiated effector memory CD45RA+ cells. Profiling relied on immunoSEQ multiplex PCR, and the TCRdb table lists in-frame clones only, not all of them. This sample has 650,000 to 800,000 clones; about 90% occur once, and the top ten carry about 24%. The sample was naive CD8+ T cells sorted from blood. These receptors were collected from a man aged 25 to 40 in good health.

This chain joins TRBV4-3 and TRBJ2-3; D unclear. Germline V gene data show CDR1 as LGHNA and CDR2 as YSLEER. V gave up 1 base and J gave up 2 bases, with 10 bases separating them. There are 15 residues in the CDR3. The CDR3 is CASSQGSSVTDTQYF. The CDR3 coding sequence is TGCGCCAGCAGCCAAGGTTCGAGCGTCACAGATACGCAGTATTTT.

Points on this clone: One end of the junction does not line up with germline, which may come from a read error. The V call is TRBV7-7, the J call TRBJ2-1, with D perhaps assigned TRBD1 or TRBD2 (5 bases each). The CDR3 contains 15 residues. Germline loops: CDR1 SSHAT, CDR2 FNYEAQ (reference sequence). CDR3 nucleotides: TGTGCTAGCAGCTTAGAGGTTGAGGGGTTCCATGAGCAGTTCTTC. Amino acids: CASSLEVEGFHEQFF.

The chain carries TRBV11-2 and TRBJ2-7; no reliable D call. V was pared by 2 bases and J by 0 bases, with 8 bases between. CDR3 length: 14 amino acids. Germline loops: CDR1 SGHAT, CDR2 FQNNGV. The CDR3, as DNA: TGTGCCAGCAGCTTATTCGGAAGCTCCTACGAGCAGTACTTC. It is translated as CASSLFGSSYEQYF.

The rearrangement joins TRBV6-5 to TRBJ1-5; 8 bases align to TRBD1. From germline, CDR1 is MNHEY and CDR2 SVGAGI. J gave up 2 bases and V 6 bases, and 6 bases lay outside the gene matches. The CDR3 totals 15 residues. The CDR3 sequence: CASSRGQGGNQPQHF. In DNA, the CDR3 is TGTGCCAGCAGCCGAGGACAGGGAGGCAATCAGCCCCAGCATTTT.

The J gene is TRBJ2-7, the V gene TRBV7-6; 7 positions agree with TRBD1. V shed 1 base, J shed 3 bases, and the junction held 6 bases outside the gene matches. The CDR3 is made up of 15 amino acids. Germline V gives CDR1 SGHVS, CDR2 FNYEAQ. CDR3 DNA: TGTGCCAGCAGCTTAGATTTAGGGGGCAACTACGAGCAGTACTTC. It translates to CASSLDLGGNYEQYF.

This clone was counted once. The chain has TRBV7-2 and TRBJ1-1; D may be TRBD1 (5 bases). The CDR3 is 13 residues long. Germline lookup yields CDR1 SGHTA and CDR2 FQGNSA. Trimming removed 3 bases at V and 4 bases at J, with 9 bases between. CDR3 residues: CASSLGGGTEAFF. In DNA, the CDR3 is TGTGCCAGCAGCTTGGGGGGTGGCACTGAAGCTTTCTTT.

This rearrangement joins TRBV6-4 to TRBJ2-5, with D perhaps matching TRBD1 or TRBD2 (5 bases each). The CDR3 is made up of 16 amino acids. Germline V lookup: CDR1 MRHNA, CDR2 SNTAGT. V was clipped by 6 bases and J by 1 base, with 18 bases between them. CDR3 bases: TGTGCCAGCAGCTCCCGGGACCTAGCTAGCCAAGAGACCCAGTACTTC. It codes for CASSSRDLASQETQYF.

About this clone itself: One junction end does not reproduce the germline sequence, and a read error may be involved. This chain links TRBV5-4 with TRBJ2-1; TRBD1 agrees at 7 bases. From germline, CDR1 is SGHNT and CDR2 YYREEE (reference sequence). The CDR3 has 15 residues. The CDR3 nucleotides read TGTGCCAGCAGCCTAGGGACAGCTCCGAACAATGATCAGTTCTTC. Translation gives CASSLGTAPNNDQFF.

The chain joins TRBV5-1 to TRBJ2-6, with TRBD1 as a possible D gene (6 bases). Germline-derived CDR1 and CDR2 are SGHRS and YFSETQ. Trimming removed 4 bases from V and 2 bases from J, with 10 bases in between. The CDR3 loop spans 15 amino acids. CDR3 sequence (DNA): TGCGCCAGCAGCGATACAGGGACTGGGGCCAACGTCCTGACTTTC. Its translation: CASSDTGTGANVLTF.